Listed here are 23 T cell receptor beta chains from one sample, sequenced in a study of neoadjuvant nivolumab and ipilimumab in lung cancer. Produced via immunoSEQ multiplex PCR; TCRdb's table is partial and in-frame only. Of about 18,000 clones listed, 76% were seen once; the top ten hold about 7%. This sample comprised tumor tissue, obtained after neoadjuvant nivolumab, alone or with ipilimumab, at or shortly before surgery. These receptors were collected from an adult with non-small cell lung cancer.

This chain connects TRBV5-1 to TRBJ1-5; TRBD1 matches 11 bases. V lost 0 bases and J lost 5; bases outside the gene matches: 10. Germline V CDR1 and CDR2: SGHRS, YFSETQ. The CDR3 length is 18 residues. The CDR3 sequence: CASSLAGGQGERDQPQHF. CDR3 in DNA: TGCGCCAGCAGCTTGGCAGGGGGACAGGGGGAAAGGGATCAGCCCCAGCATTTT.

The chain is built from TRBV29-1 and TRBJ2-5; 8 bases are shared with TRBD1. Unmatched junction bases numbered 7, after V lost 5 bases and J lost 5 bases. The CDR3 is 13 residues long. The V gene's germline CDR1 is SQVTM and CDR2 ANQGSEA. This chain's CDR3 is CSVNAGGEETQYF. The CDR3 DNA is TGCAGCGTTAATGCAGGGGGCGAGGAGACCCAGTACTTC. Drawing the rest from reference TRBV29-1 and TRBJ2-5, the complete variable domain is SAVISQKPSRDICQRGTSLTIQCQVDSQVTMMFWYRQQPGQSLTLIATANQGSEATYESGFVIDKFPISRPNLTFSTLTVSNMSPEDSSIYLCSVNAGGEETQYFGPGTRLLVL.

The chain links TRBV10-3 to TRBJ2-7; 11 bases match TRBD1. The CDR3 runs to 15 residues. After removal of 4 bases from V and 4 bases from J, the junction contained 6 bases not matched to a gene. Germline CDR1 ENHRY, CDR2 SYGVKD. CDR3 sequence: CAISGRDRGKYEQYF. The CDR3 DNA is TGTGCCATCAGTGGAAGGGACAGGGGGAAATACGAGCAGTACTTC.

This chain uses TRBV29-1 with TRBJ2-1; TRBD2 is a possible D gene (5 bases). Germline loops: CDR1 SQVTM, CDR2 ANQGSEA. The V and J ends lost 6 bases and 4 bases respectively, with 16 bases between them. The CDR3 sequence is 14 residues long. CDR3 sequence: CSVDPDLAYNEQFF. CDR3 DNA sequence: TGCAGCGTCGACCCGGACCTAGCTTACAATGAGCAGTTCTTC.

This clone appeared a single time. J is TRBJ1-1 and V is TRBV5-1; no reliable D call. Between the trimmed V and J ends, which lost 2 bases and 1 base, there was a span of 6 bases. Germline V gene lookup returns CDR1 SGHRS and CDR2 YFSETQ. CDR3 size: 13 residues. The CDR3 DNA reads as TGCGCCAGCAGCTTCATGGGGAACACTGAAGCTTTCTTT. It specifies CASSFMGNTEAFF.

The chain combines TRBV10-1 with TRBJ2-3; D gene uncertain. The CDR3 runs to 13 residues. Deletions cut 6 bases from V and 3 bases from J, with 10 bases between. Germline CDR1 is WNHNN and CDR2 is SYGVQD (reference sequence). The CDR3 DNA reads TGCGCCAGCAGCGGGTACGGGACAGATACGCAGTATTTT. Protein: CASSGYGTDTQYF.

V gene TRBV6-1 combines with J gene TRBJ1-2; maybe TRBD1 (5 bases). Germline V CDR1 and CDR2: MNHNS, SASEGT. The CDR3 covers 18 residues. Trimming pared 3 bases from V and 4 bases from J, leaving 24 bases between. CDR3 sequence reads: CASSDQPNRLWGLYGYTF. CDR3 bases: TGTGCCAGCAGTGATCAACCGAACAGGCTGTGGGGACTCTATGGCTACACCTTC.

This CDR3 reads CASSFPWEQYF. DNA for the CDR3: TGTGCCAGCAGTTTTCCGTGGGAGCAGTACTTC. This chain joins TRBV28 and TRBJ2-7, with D uncertain. V dropped 3 bases and J dropped 7 bases, with 7 bases sitting between them. CDR3 length equals 11 residues. Germline V lookup: CDR1 MDHEN, CDR2 SYDVKM.

This clone was detected only once. The chain joins TRBV30 to TRBJ1-5; D uncertain. CDR3 length: 14 residues. Germline V gene data show CDR1 as GTSNPN and CDR2 as SVGIG (reference sequence). Between the trimmed V and J ends, which lost 2 bases and 7 bases, there was a span of 15 bases. The DNA of the CDR3 is TGTGCCTGGAGTCCCCCCGGGTGGGAACAGCCCCAGCATTTT. The encoded protein is CAWSPPGWEQPQHF.

The genes are TRBV7-9 and TRBJ2-1; 9 bases are a match to TRBD2. V was clipped by 5 bases and J by 6 bases; unmatched bases: 8. Germline CDR1 reads SEHNR; CDR2 reads FQNEAQ (reference sequence). There are 15 residues in the CDR3. This CDR3 reads CASSRQREVLNEQFF. Written as DNA, the CDR3 is TGTGCCAGCAGCCGTCAGCGGGAGGTACTCAATGAGCAGTTCTTC.

This chain joins TRBV5-1 and TRBJ2-3; D remains unclear. In germline, CDR1 is SGHRS, CDR2 YFSETQ. Deletions cut 4 bases from V and 5 bases from J, with 8 bases between. CDR3 length equals 12 residues. CDR3 bases: TGCGCCAGCAGCGATGGGGTAGATACGCAGTATTTT. Translated, it gives CASSDGVDTQYF.

The V gene is TRBV15, the J gene TRBJ2-7; 7 bases align to TRBD1. V lost 0 bases, J lost 3 bases, and 2 bases stayed unmatched. Germline CDR1 is LNHNV and CDR2 is YYDKDF (reference sequence). This CDR3 contains 14 residues. The CDR3 nucleotides are TGTGCCACCAGCAGAGAGACAGGGCGCTACGAGCAGTACTTC. Protein: CATSRETGRYEQYF.

This clone has more than one count but fewer than ten. DNA for the CDR3: TGTGCCAGCAGCCGAACCGACAGGGCTAGTAATGAAAAACTGTTTTTT. Protein sequence: CASSRTDRASNEKLFF. V usage is TRBV28 and J usage is TRBJ1-4, with 7 bases identical to TRBD1. Germline CDR1 reads MDHEN; CDR2 reads SYDVKM. J lost 4 bases, V lost 6 bases, and 11 bases had no gene match. There are 16 residues in the CDR3.

The chain recombines TRBV7-6 with TRBJ2-5, with TRBD2 matching 13 bases. Trimming cost V 0 bases and J 9 bases; bases outside gene matches: 4. The CDR3 contains 15 residues. Germline V CDR1 and CDR2: SGHVS, FNYEAQ. The CDR3 loop reads CASSLASGLAGPQYF. The CDR3, as DNA: TGTGCCAGCAGCTTAGCCTCGGGACTAGCGGGACCCCAGTACTTC.

V and J are TRBV7-8 and TRBJ2-3, with 12 bases fitting TRBD2. CDR3 length: 16 residues. The V segment lost 4 bases and the J segment 0 bases; nucleotides outside the gene matches: 2. The V gene's germline CDR1 is SGHVS and CDR2 FQNEAQ. The CDR3 spells CASSSSGRASTDTQYF. The CDR3 nucleotides read TGTGCCAGCAGCTCTAGCGGGAGGGCCAGCACAGATACGCAGTATTTT.

The V call is TRBV11-2, the J call TRBJ1-1, with D tentatively TRBD1 (5 bases). The CDR3 contains 13 residues. V was trimmed by 7 bases and J by 8 bases, leaving 17 bases between them. The germline V gene encodes CDR1 SGHAT and CDR2 FQNNGV. The CDR3 loop reads CASTLRGRGEAFF. The CDR3, as DNA: TGTGCCAGCACTTTACGGGGCCGGGGGGAAGCTTTCTTT. Based on the CDR3 plus reference TRBV11-2 and TRBJ1-1, the full variable domain is EAGVAQSPRYKIIEKRQSVAFWCNPISGHATLYWYQQILGQGPKLLIQFQNNGVVDDSQLPKDRFSAERLKGVDSTLKIQPAKLEDSAVYLCASTLRGRGEAFFGQGTRLTVV.

This clone came up a few times. The chain combines TRBV7-9 with TRBJ1-1; maybe TRBD1 (5 bases). Germline CDR1 SEHNR, CDR2 FQNEAQ (reference sequence). This CDR3 comprises 15 residues. V shed 3 bases and J shed 1 base, with 12 bases lying between them. The CDR3 DNA is TGTGCCAGCAGCTTCCCAACTGGGGGGAACACTGAAGCTTTCTTT. As protein: CASSFPTGGNTEAFF.

This clone was counted a few times. The rearrangement links TRBV25-1 to TRBJ2-1; 7 bases line up with TRBD2. J lost 1 base, V lost 4 bases, and 4 bases had no gene match. CDR1 and CDR2 (germline): MGHDK, SYGVNS. The CDR3 consists of 15 residues. The CDR3 DNA follows: TGTGCCAGCAGTGCTGACGGGGGGTCCTACAATGAGCAGTTCTTC. Translating gives CASSADGGSYNEQFF.

CDR3 coding DNA: TGTGCCAGCAGCTTTTTTTCTTCCGCCGAAGAGACCCAGTACTTC. It encodes CASSFFSSAEETQYF. The genes are TRBV5-5 and TRBJ2-5; no clear D. Germline CDR1 SGHKS, CDR2 YYEKEE (reference sequence). Trimming removed 2 bases from V and 3 bases from J, with 14 bases in between. This CDR3 has 15 residues.

This rearrangement joins TRBV28 to TRBJ1-3; D is ambiguous. CDR1 MDHEN and CDR2 SYDVKM come from the germline V gene. Trimming removed 2 bases at V and 7 bases at J, with 12 bases between. CDR3 length: 14 residues. In DNA form, the CDR3 reads TGTGCCAGCAGTTTAGTTGTTACACGGAACACCATATATTTT. Its protein product is CASSLVVTRNTIYF.

The chain links TRBV10-1 to TRBJ2-1, with D perhaps TRBD2 (5 bases). Looked up from germline, CDR1 is WNHNN and CDR2 is SYGVQD (reference sequence). The CDR3 totals 16 residues. V lost 0 bases, J lost 6 bases, and 15 bases lay in between. The CDR3 DNA follows: TGCGCCAGCAGTGAGTCTGCGAGCGGCGGATTCAATGAGCAGTTCTTC. This gives the protein CASSESASGGFNEQFF.

The rearrangement uses TRBV25-1 and TRBJ2-7; tentatively, D is TRBD2 (6 bases). This CDR3 region has 18 residues. Trimming shortened V by 7 bases and J by 0 bases, and 25 bases separated the two germline ends. Germline CDR1 and CDR2: MGHDK and SYGVNS. The DNA for the CDR3 is TGTGCCAGCATTTACCGGGACTCACTTACTACTAGCTCCTACGAGCAGTACTTC. Encoded protein: CASIYRDSLTTSSYEQYF.

This clone was counted a single time. The gene calls are TRBV7-3 and TRBJ2-1, with D possibly being TRBD1 (7 bases). Trimming removed 3 bases from V and 6 bases from J, with 15 bases in between. Germline loops: CDR1 SGHTA, CDR2 FQGTGA. The CDR3 has 15 residues. The CDR3 DNA reads TGTGCCAGCAGCTTGCAGGGGGGCTACGGCAATGAGCAGTTCTTC. Protein sequence: CASSLQGGYGNEQFF.